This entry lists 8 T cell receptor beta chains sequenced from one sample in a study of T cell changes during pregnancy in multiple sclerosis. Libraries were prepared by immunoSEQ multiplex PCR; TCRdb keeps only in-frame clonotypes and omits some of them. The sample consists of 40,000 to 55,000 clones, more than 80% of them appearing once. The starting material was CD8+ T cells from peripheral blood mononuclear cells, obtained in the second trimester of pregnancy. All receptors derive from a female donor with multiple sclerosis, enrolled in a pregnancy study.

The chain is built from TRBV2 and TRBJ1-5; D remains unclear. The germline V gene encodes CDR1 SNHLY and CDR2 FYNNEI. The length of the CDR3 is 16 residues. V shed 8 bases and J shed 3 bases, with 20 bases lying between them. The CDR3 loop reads CASGSELGANNQPQHF. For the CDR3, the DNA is TGTGCCAGCGGCAGTGAGCTGGGCGCTAACAATCAGCCCCAGCATTTT.

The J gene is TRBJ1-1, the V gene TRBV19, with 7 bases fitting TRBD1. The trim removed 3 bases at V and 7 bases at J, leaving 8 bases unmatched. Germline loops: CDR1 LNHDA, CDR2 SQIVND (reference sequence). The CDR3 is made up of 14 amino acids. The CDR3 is CASSMRWDSLEAFF. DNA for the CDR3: TGTGCCAGTAGTATGCGGTGGGACAGCCTTGAAGCTTTCTTT. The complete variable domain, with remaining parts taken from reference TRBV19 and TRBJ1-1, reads DGGITQSPKYLFRKEGQNVTLSCEQNLNHDAMYWYRQDPGQGLRLIYYSQIVNDFQKGDIAEGYSVSREKKESFPLTVTSAQKNPTAFYLCASSMRWDSLEAFFGQGTRLTVV.

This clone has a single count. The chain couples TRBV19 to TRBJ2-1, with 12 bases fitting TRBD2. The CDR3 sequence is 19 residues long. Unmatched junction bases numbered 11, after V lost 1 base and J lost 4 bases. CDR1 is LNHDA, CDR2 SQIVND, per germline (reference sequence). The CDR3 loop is CASSIALSKTSGSYNEQFF. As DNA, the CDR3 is TGTGCCAGTAGTATAGCTCTCTCGAAGACTAGCGGGAGTTACAATGAGCAGTTCTTC.

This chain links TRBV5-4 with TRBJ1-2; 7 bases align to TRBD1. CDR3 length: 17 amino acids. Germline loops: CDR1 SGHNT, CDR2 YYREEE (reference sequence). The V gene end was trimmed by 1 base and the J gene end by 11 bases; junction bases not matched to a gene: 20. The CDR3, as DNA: TGTGCCAGCAGCTTGCCCGGTCTGACAGGGCCAACTATGGCTTACACCTTC. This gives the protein CASSLPGLTGPTMAYTF.

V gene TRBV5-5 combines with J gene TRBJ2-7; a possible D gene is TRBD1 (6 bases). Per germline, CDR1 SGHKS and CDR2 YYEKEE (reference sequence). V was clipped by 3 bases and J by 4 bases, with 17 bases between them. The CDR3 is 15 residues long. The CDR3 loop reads CASSSESSGVYEQYF. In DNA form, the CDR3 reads TGTGCCAGCAGCTCGGAATCCTCAGGGGTATACGAGCAGTACTTC.

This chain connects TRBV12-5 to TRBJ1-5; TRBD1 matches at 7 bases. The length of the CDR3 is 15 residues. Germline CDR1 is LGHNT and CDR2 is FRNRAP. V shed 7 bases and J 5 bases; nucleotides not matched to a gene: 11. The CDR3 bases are TGTGCTAGTGCCCTAGACAGGGAAGAGGATCAGCCCCAGCATTTT. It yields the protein CASALDREEDQPQHF. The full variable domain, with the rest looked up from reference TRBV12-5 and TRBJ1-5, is DARVTQTPRHKVTEMGQEVTMRCQPILGHNTVFWYRQTMMQGLELLAYFRNRAPLDDSGMPKDRFSAEMPDATLATLKIQPSEPRDSAVYFCASALDREEDQPQHFGDGTRLSIL.

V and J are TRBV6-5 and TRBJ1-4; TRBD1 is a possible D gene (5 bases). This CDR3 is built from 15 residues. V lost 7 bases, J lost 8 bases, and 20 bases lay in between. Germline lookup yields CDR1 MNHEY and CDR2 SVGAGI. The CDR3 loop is CASTVSGATREKLFF. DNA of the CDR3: TGTGCCAGCACTGTAAGCGGGGCCACGAGGGAAAAACTGTTTTTT.

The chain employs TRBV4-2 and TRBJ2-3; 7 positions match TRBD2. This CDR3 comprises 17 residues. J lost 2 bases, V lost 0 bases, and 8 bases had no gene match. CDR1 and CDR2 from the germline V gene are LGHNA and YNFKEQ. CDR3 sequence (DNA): TGTGCCAGCAGCCAAGAGTATCCAGCGGGATACACAGATACGCAGTATTTT. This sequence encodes CASSQEYPAGYTDTQYF.